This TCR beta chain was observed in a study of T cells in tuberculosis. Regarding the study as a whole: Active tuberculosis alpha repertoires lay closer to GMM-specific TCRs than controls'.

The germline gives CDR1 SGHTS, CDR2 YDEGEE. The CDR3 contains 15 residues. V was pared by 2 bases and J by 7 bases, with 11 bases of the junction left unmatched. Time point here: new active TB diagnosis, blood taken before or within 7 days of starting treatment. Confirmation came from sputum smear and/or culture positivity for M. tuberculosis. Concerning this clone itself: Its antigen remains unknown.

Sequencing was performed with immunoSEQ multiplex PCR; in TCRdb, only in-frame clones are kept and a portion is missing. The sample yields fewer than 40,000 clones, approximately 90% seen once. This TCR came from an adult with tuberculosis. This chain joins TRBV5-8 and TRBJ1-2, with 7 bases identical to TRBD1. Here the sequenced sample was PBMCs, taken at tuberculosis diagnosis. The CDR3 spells CASSFLQGPLGGYTF. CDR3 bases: TGTGCCAGCAGCTTCTTACAGGGGCCTCTGGGTGGCTACACCTTC.